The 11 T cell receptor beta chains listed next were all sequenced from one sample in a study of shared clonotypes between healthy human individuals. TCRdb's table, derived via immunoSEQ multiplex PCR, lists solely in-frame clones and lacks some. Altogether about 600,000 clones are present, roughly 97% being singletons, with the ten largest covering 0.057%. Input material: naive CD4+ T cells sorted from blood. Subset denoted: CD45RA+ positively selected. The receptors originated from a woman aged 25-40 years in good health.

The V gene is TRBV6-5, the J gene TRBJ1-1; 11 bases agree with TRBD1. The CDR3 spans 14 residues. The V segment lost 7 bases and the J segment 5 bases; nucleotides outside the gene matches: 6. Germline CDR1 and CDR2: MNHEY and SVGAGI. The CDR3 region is CASITGTGGTEAFF. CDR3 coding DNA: TGTGCCAGCATTACCGGGACAGGGGGGACTGAAGCTTTCTTT.

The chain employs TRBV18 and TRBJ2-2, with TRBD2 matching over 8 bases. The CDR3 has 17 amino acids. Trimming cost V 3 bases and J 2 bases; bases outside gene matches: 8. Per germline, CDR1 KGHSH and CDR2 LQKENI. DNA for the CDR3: TGTGCCAGCTCACCGGTCGTAGCGGGGACCAACACCGGGGAGCTGTTTTTT. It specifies CASSPVVAGTNTGELFF.

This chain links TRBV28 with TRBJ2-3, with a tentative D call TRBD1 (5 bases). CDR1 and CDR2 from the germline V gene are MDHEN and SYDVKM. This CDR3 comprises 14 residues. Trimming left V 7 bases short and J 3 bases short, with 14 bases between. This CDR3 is CASIQGPLTDTQYF. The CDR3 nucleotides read TGTGCCAGCATCCAGGGTCCCCTAACAGATACGCAGTATTTT.

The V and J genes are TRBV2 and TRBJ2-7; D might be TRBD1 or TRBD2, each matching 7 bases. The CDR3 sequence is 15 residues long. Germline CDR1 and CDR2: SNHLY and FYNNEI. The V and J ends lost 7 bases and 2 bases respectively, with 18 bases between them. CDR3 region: CASTDGGTEAYEQYF. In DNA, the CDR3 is TGTGCCAGCACCGACGGGGGGACAGAAGCCTACGAGCAGTACTTC.

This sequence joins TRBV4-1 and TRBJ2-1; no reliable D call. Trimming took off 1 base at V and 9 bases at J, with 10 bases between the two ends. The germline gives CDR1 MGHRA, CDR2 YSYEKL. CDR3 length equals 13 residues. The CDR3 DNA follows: TGCGCCAGCAGCCAAGTTCGCGTAAGTGAGCAGTTCTTC. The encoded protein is CASSQVRVSEQFF.

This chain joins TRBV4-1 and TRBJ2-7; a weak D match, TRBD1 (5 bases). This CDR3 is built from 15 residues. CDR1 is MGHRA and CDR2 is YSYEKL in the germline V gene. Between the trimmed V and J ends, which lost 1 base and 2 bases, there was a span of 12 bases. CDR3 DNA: TGCGCCAGCAGCCAAGGCAGGGTTGACCCCTACGAGCAGTACTTC. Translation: CASSQGRVDPYEQYF.

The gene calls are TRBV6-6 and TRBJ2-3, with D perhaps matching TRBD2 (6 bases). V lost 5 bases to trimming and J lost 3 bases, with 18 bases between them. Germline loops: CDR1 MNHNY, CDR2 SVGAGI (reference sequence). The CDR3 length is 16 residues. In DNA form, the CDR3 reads TGTGCCAGCAGTATCCTAGCGTACCCGCTTACAGATACGCAGTATTTT. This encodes CASSILAYPLTDTQYF.

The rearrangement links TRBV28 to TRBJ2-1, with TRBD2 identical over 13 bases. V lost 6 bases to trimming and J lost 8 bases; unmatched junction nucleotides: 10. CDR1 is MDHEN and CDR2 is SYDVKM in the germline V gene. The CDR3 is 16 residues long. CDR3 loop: CASRAPGLAGTHEQFF. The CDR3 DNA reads TGTGCCAGCAGAGCACCGGGACTAGCGGGAACCCATGAGCAGTTCTTC.

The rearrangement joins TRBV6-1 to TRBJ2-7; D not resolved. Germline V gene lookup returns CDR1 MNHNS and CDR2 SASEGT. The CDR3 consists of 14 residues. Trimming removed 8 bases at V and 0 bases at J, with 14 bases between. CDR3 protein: CASGRTPSSYEQYF. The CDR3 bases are TGTGCCAGCGGACGAACACCCAGCTCCTACGAGCAGTACTTC.

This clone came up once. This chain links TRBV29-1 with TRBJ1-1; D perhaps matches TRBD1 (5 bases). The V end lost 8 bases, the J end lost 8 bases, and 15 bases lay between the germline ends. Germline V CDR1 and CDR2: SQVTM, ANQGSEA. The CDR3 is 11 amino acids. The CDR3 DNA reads TGCAGCCTGGCGAGAGGACAAGAAGCTTTCTTT. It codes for CSLARGQEAFF.

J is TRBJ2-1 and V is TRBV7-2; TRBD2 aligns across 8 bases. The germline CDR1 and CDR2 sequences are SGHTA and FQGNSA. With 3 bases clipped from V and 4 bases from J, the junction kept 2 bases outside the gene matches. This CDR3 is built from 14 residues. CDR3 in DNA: TGTGCCAGCAGCTTCAGCGGGAGTTACAATGAGCAGTTCTTC. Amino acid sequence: CASSFSGSYNEQFF.